A single sample is the source of the 9 T cell receptor gamma chains below, sequenced in a study of gammadelta T cells in human blood. TCRdb re-called clones from the RT-PCR reads via CATT. This table has about 180 gamma-chain clones, roughly 13% appearing once. The sequenced sample consisted of Vgamma9Vdelta2 gamma-delta T cells from adult blood. Receptors were obtained from a human donor.

Within the sample, this clone is large. The same CDR3 arises from other DNA sequences in this sample as well. The chain employs TRGV9 and TRGJP. Trimming removed 4 bases from V and 4 bases from J; junction bases left unmatched: 4. From germline, CDR1 is GITISATS and CDR2 ISYDGTV (reference sequence). The CDR3 is 16 residues long. The CDR3 bases are TGTGCCTTGTGGGAAGACCAAGAGTTGGGCAAAAAAATCAAGGTATTT. Translated: CALWEDQELGKKIKVF.

By proportion, this clone is large. The genes are TRGV9 and TRGJP. After removal of 0 bases from V and 1 base from J, the junction contained 3 bases not matched to a gene. The CDR3 has 18 residues. From germline, CDR1 is GITISATS and CDR2 ISYDGTV (reference sequence). CDR3 loop: CALWEVKGQELGKKIKVF. CDR3 bases: TGTGCCTTGTGGGAGGTGAAAGGGCAAGAGTTGGGCAAAAAAATCAAGGTATTT.

By proportion, this clone is large (0.1 to 1%). The J gene is TRGJP, the V gene TRGV9. The CDR3 spans 16 residues. The germline V gene encodes CDR1 GITISATS and CDR2 ISYDGTV (reference sequence). Trimming took 0 bases from V and 6 from J; bases not matched to a gene: 2. CDR3 sequence (DNA): TGTGCCTTGTGGGAGGTGACAGAGTTGGGCAAAAAAATCAAGGTATTT. Its protein product is CALWEVTELGKKIKVF.

This clone is hyperexpanded within its sample. The rearrangement uses TRGV9 and TRGJP. V gave up 0 bases and J gave up 12 bases; unmatched junction bases: 8. This CDR3 comprises 16 residues. Germline V gene sequence: CDR1 GITISATS, CDR2 ISYDGTV (reference sequence). The CDR3: CALWEVLFEGKKIKVF. CDR3 nucleotides: TGTGCCTTGTGGGAGGTGCTTTTTGAGGGCAAAAAAATCAAGGTATTT.

This clone was seen a handful of times. With only one base between it and a far larger clone, this is likely a read error. The same CDR3 also results from other DNA sequences found in this sample. The chain links TRGV9 to TRGJP. The CDR3 has 16 residues. Germline values: CDR1 GITISATS, CDR2 ISYDGTV (reference sequence). CDR3 DNA: TGTGCCTTATGGGAGGTGAATGAGTTGGGCAAAAAAATCAAGGTATTT. Encoded protein: CALWEVNELGKKIKVF.

Comment on this clone: This likely reflects a read error, since a far larger clone is one base away. The gene calls are TRGV9 and TRGJP. CDR3 size: 17 residues. The germline V gene has CDR1 GITISATS and CDR2 ISYDGTV (reference sequence). The CDR3: CALWEVLGELDKKIKVF. The CDR3 DNA is TGTGCCTTGTGGGAGGTGCTAGGTGAGTTGGACAAAAAAATCAAGGTATTT.

The chain employs TRGV9 and TRGJP. The CDR3 contains 16 residues. The V gene end was trimmed by 5 bases and the J gene end by 4 bases; junction bases not matched to a gene: 5. Germline V gene data show CDR1 as GITISATS and CDR2 as ISYDGTV (reference sequence). Here the CDR3 DNA reads TGTGCCTTGTGGGGGCTCCAAGAGTTGGGCAAAAAAATCAAGGTATTT. It is translated as CALWGLQELGKKIKVF.

Regarding this clone: A much larger clone is a single base away; this may be a read error. The sample holds other DNA sequences that translate to the same CDR3. This rearrangement joins TRGV9 to TRGJP. Germline V lookup: CDR1 GITISATS, CDR2 ISYDGTV (reference sequence). The CDR3 spans 18 residues. CDR3 residues: CALWEVDGSELGKKIKVF. CDR3 DNA sequence: TGTGCCTTGTGGGAGGTGGATGGGAGTGAGTTGGGTAAAAAAATCAAGGTATTT.

As regards this clone: A single base separates this from a much larger clone, so it may be a read error. At the DNA level, this CDR3 is encoded by other sequences in the same sample as well. This chain links TRGV9 with TRGJP. CDR3 length: 16 amino acids. V was clipped by 0 bases and J by 7 bases; unmatched bases: 3. Germline V gene lookup returns CDR1 GITISATS and CDR2 ISYDGTV (reference sequence). The CDR3 loop reads CALWEVLELGKKIKVF. The CDR3 nucleotides are TGTGCCTTGTGGGAGGTGCTTGAGTTGGGCAAAAAAATCAAGGTATTT.